A selection of T cell receptor beta chains follows, all from one sample in a study of OX40 agonist ivuxolimab in advanced cancers. Here immunoSEQ multiplex PCR was the method, and the copy in TCRdb shows in-frame clones only, minus some. Found here are 98,000 or so clones, around 83% of them singletons; the top ten hold over 1.3%. The sequences come from CD4+ or CD8+ T cells sorted from blood, collected in a trial of the OX40 agonist ivuxolimab. The source is an adult with an advanced solid tumor such as melanoma, head and neck, liver or kidney cancer. Each CDR3 is given with its conserved first and last residue. Each record gives: V gene, clone size, D gene, J gene, CDR3 DNA, CDR3 protein. D genes are given only for firm matches. Only part of the rows carry a size: once, few, many, or a class if the clone is expanded.

>TRBV6-5|.|.|TRBJ1-3
TGTGCCAGCAGTTACTCTGGGGTTCAGACTGGAAACACCATATATTTT
CASSYSGVQTGNTIYF
>TRBV7-9|.|.|TRBJ1-2
TGTGCCAGCAGCTTAGATTTGGCAGCCAGCTATGGCTACACCTTC
CASSLDLAASYGYTF
>TRBV7-2|.|.|TRBJ1-2
TGTGCCAGCAGCCGTCGGGACGGGTCCTATGGCTACACCTTC
CASSRRDGSYGYTF
>TRBV18|.|.|TRBJ1-1
TGTGCCAGCTCACCAACCGTGGGAGTAACGAACACTGAAGCTTTCTTT
CASSPTVGVTNTEAFF
>TRBV7-3|.|TRBD2|TRBJ2-2
TGTGCCAGCAGCCCGCCCGGGACTAGCGGTCGGGAGCTGTTTTTT
CASSPPGTSGRELFF
>TRBV28|once|.|TRBJ2-5
TGTGCCAGCAGCCCCGCCCGGGGCCAAGAGACCCAGTACTTC
CASSPARGQETQYF
>TRBV7-2|once|.|TRBJ2-3
TGTGCCAGCAGCAAGGGACCGGCCCTTGCTAGCACAGATACGCAGTATTTT
CASSKGPALASTDTQYF
>TRBV19|.|TRBD1|TRBJ2-2
TGTGCCAGTAGTATTCCCGCAGGGGGCTTTAACGGGGAGCTGTTTTTT
CASSIPAGGFNGELFF
>TRBV27|.|.|TRBJ2-1
TGTGCCGTACTAGGGCTACGTTACAATGAGCAGTTCTTC
CAVLGLRYNEQFF
>TRBV5-1|.|TRBD2|TRBJ2-2
TGCGCCAGCAGCTTGGGCCTAGCGGTTAACACCGGGGAGCTGTTTTTT
CASSLGLAVNTGELFF
>TRBV5-1|.|.|TRBJ1-5
TGCGCCAGCAGCTTAATGCCCCAGGCGCCCCAGCATTTT
CASSLMPQAPQHF
>TRBV30|.|.|TRBJ2-5
TGTGCCTGGAGTACGGGGCGAGAGACCCAGTACTTC
CAWSTGRETQYF
>TRBV11-2|.|.|TRBJ1-5
TGTGCCAGCAGCTCTCTCAAACAGGGCAATCAGCCCCAGCATTTT
CASSSLKQGNQPQHF
>TRBV5-1|.|.|TRBJ1-2
TGCGCCAGCAGCTCGATATCGGGAAACTATGGCTACACCTTC
CASSSISGNYGYTF
>TRBV18|.|TRBD1|TRBJ1-3
TGTGCCAGCTCACCACGACAGGGACGAAACACCATATATTTT
CASSPRQGRNTIYF
>TRBV21-1|.|.|TRBJ2-2
TGTGCCAGCAGCAAAGATGGGGCCTTGGGGACCGGGGAGCTGTTTTTT
CASSKDGALGTGELFF
>TRBV6-9|.|.|TRBJ1-2
TGTGCCAGCAGTTACCTCCGGGGGGGATCCTATGGCTACACCTTC
CASSYLRGGSYGYTF
>TRBV7-6|.|TRBD1|TRBJ2-1
TGTGCCAGCAGCCCGGGACAGGGGGCCTTCGTTGAGCAGTTCTTC
CASSPGQGAFVEQFF